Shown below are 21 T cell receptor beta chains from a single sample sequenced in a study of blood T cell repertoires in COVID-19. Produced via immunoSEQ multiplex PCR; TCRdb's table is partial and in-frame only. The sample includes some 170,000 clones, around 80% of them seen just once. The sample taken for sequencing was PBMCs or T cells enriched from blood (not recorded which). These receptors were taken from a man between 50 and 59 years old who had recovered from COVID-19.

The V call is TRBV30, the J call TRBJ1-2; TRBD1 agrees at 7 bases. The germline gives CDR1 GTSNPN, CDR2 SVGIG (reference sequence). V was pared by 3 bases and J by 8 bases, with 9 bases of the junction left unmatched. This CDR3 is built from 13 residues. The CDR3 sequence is CAWSVDRAGGYTF. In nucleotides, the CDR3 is TGTGCCTGGAGCGTTGACAGGGCAGGCGGCTACACCTTC.

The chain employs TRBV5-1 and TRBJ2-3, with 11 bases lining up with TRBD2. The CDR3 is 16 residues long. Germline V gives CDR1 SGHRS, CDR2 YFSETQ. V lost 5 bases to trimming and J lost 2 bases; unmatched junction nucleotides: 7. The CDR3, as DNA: TGCGCCAGCAGTGACATAGCGGGGGGGAACACAGATACGCAGTATTTT. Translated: CASSDIAGGNTDTQYF. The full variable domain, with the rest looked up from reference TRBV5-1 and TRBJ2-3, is KAGVTQTPRYLIKTRGQQVTLSCSPISGHRSVSWYQQTPGQGLQFLFEYFSETQRNKGNFPGRFSGRQFSNSRSEMNVSTLELGDSALYLCASSDIAGGNTDTQYFGPGTRLTVL.

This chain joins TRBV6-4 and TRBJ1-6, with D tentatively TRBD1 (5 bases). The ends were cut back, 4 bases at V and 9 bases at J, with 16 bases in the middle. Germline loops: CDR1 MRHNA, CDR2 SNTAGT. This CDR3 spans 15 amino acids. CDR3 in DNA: TGTGCCAGCAGTGCGGAGGGAGGAAGGGGTTCACCCCTCCACTTT. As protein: CASSAEGGRGSPLHF.

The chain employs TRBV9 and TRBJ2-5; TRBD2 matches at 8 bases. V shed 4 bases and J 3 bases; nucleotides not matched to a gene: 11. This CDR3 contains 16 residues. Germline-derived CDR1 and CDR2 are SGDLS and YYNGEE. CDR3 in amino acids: CASSPDGAGAKETQYF. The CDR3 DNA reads TGTGCCAGCAGCCCCGACGGAGCGGGGGCTAAAGAGACCCAGTACTTC.

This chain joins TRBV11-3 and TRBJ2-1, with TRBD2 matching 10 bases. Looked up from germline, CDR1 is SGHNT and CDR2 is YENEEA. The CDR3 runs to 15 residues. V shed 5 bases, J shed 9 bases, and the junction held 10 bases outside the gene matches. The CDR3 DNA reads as TGTGCCAGCAGCGAAAGCGGGGGGGTCGGGGGTGAGCAGTTCTTC. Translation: CASSESGGVGGEQFF.

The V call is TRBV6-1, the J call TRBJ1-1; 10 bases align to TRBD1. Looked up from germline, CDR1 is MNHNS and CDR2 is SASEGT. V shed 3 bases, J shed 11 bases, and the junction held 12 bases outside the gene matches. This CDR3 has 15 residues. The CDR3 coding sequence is TGTGCCAGCAGTGACAGGGACAGGGGTGAGTTTACGGCTTTCTTT. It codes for CASSDRDRGEFTAFF.

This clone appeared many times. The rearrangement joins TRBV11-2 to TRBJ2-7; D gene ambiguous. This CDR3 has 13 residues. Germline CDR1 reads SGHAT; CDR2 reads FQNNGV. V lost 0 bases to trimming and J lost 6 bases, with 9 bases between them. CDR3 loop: CASSLDQAGEQYF. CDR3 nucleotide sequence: TGTGCCAGCAGCTTAGATCAGGCAGGCGAGCAGTACTTC. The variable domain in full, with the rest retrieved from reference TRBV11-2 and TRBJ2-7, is EAGVAQSPRYKIIEKRQSVAFWCNPISGHATLYWYQQILGQGPKLLIQFQNNGVVDDSQLPKDRFSAERLKGVDSTLKIQPAKLEDSAVYLCASSLDQAGEQYFGPGTRLTVT.

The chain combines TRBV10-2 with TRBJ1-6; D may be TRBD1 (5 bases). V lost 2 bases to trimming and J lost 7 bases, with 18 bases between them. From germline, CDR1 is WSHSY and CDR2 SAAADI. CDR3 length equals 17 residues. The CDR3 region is CASSEMIGRAANSPLHF. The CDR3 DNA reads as TGCGCCAGCAGTGAGATGATCGGCAGGGCGGCGAATTCACCCCTCCACTTT.

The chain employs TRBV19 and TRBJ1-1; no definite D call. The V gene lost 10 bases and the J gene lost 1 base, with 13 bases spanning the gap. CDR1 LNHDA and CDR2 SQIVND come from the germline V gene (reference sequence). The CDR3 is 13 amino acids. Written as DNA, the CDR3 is TGTGCCACCTACGGACGGGGGAACACTGAAGCTTTCTTT. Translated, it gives CATYGRGNTEAFF. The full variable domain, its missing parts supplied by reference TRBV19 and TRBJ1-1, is DGGITQSPKYLFRKEGQNVTLSCEQNLNHDAMYWYRQDPGQGLRLIYYSQIVNDFQKGDIAEGYSVSREKKESFPLTVTSAQKNPTAFYLCATYGRGNTEAFFGQGTRLTVV.

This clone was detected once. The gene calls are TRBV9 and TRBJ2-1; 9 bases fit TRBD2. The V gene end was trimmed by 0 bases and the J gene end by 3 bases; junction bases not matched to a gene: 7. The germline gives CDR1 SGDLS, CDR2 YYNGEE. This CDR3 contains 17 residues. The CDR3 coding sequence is TGTGCCAGCAGCGTAGAGAGAGCGGGGGGCTTCTACAATGAGCAGTTCTTC. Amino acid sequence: CASSVERAGGFYNEQFF. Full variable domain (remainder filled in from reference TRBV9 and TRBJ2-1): DSGVTQTPKHLITATGQRVTLRCSPRSGDLSVYWYQQSLDQGLQFLIQYYNGEERAKGNILERFSAQQFPDLHSELNLSSLELGDSALYFCASSVERAGGFYNEQFFGPGTRLTVL.

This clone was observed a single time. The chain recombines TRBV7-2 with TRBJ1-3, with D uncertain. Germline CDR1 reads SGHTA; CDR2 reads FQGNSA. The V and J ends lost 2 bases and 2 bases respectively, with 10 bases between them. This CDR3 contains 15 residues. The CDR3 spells CASSLFGFPGNTIYF. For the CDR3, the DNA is TGTGCCAGCAGCTTATTTGGCTTCCCTGGAAACACCATATATTTT.

The DNA of the CDR3 is TGTGCCAGCAGCTCGAGGACTAGCGCGGCTTCGGGCGAGCAGTACTTC. This translates into CASSSRTSAASGEQYF. This chain uses TRBV11-2 with TRBJ2-7, with 9 bases fitting TRBD2. Looked up from germline, CDR1 is SGHAT and CDR2 is FQNNGV. The CDR3 consists of 16 residues. J gave up 6 bases and V 4 bases, and 13 bases lay outside the gene matches.

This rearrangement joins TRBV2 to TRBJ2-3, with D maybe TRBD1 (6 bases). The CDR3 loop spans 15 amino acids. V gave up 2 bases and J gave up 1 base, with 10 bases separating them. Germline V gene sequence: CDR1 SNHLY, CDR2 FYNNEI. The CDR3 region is CASSEREGGTDTQYF. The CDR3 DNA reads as TGTGCCAGCAGTGAAAGAGAGGGGGGCACAGATACGCAGTATTTT.

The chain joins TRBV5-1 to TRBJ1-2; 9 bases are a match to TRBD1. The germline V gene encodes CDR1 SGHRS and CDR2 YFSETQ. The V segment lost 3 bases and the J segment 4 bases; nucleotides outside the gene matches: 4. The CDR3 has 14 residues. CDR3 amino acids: CASSSDRGPYGYTF. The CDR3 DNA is TGCGCCAGCAGCTCGGACAGGGGTCCCTATGGCTACACCTTC.

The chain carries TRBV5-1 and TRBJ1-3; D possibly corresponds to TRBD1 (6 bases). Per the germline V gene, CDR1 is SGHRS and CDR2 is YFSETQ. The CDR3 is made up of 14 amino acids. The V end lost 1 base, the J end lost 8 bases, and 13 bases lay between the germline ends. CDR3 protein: CASSLRGGQDTIYF. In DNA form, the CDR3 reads TGCGCCAGCAGCTTGAGAGGGGGTCAGGACACCATATATTTT.

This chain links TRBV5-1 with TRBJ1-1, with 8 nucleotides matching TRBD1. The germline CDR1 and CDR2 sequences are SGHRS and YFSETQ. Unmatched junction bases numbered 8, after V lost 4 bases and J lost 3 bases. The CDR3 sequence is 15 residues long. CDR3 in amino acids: CASSLTGVRDTEAFF. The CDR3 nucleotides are TGCGCCAGCAGCCTGACAGGGGTAAGGGACACTGAAGCTTTCTTT.

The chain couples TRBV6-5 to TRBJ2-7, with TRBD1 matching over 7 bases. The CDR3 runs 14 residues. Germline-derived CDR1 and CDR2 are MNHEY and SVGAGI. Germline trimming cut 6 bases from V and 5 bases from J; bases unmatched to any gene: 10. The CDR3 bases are TGTGCCAGCAGAGTAACAGGGGACCACCACGAGCAGTACTTC. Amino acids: CASRVTGDHHEQYF.

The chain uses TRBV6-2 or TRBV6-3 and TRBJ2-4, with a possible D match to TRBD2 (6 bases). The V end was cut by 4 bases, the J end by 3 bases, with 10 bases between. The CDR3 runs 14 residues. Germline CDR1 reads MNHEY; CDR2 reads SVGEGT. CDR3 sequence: CASSFRGGKNIQYF. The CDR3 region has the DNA TGTGCCAGCAGTTTCCGGGGAGGCAAAAACATTCAGTACTTC.

The CDR3 loop is CASSYQRPGHRRPNYGYTF. In DNA form, the CDR3 reads TGTGCCAGCAGTTACCAAAGACCGGGACACCGTAGACCTAACTATGGCTACACCTTC. The chain combines TRBV6-8 with TRBJ1-2; weak D call: TRBD1 (6 bases). This CDR3 comprises 19 residues. Germline CDR1 reads MNHGY; CDR2 reads SAAAGT. The V end was cut by 2 bases, the J end by 0 bases, with 22 bases between.

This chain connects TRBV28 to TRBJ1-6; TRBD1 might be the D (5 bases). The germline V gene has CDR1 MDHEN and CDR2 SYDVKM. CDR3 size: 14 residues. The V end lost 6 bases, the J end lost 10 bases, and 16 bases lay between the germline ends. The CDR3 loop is CASSPGLSGSPLHF. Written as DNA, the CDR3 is TGTGCCAGCAGCCCAGGGCTCTCCGGGTCACCCCTCCACTTT.

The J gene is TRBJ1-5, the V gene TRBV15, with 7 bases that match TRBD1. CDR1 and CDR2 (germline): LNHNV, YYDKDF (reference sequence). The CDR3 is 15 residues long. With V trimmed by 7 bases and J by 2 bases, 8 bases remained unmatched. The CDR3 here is CATTDDRDGNQPQHF. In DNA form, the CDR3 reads TGTGCCACCACCGATGACAGGGATGGCAATCAGCCCCAGCATTTT.